Sequencing of this T cell receptor beta chain was carried out in a study of blood T cells in healthy people across ages. The second PCR ran about 6 to 12 cycles with a sample-barcoded 5' primer and J-beta primers. Each CDR3 protein is one row after TCRdb ran MiXCR on the 5' RACE reads. Counted here are over a million distinct CDR3 sequences, less than 45% occurring once; the ten biggest clones make up 4%. After removal of 6 bases from V and 7 bases from J, the junction contained 12 bases not matched to a gene. The germline V gene encodes CDR1 DFQATT and CDR2 SNEGSKA (reference sequence). The CDR3 totals 14 residues.

The chain combines TRBV20-1 with TRBJ2-7, with 10 bases that match TRBD2. The receptor comes from a woman younger than 30 in good health. Material: blood. CDR3 nucleotides: TGCAGTGCGGACGGACTAGCGGTATACAATGAGCAGTACTTC. Translated, it gives CSADGLAVYNEQYF.